The present T cell receptor (beta chain) was sequenced within a study of blood T cell repertoires in COVID-19. Using immunoSEQ multiplex PCR, the repertoire was profiled, and TCRdb retains in-frame clones only, with some absent. This table has about 15,000 clones, about 89% appearing once. CDR1 is WSHSY and CDR2 is SAAADI in the germline V gene. The junction had 8 bases not matched to a gene; V was cut back by 0 bases and J by 6 bases. There are 16 residues in the CDR3. Sequenced material: peripheral blood. The sequence was obtained from a woman aged 70-85 years in a cohort sampled during active or convalescent COVID-19. V and J are TRBV10-2 and TRBJ2-7; 10 bases fit TRBD1. The CDR3 sequence: CASSESAVGTGVEQYF. In DNA, the CDR3 is TGCGCCAGCAGTGAGTCTGCCGTTGGGACAGGGGTCGAGCAGTACTTC.